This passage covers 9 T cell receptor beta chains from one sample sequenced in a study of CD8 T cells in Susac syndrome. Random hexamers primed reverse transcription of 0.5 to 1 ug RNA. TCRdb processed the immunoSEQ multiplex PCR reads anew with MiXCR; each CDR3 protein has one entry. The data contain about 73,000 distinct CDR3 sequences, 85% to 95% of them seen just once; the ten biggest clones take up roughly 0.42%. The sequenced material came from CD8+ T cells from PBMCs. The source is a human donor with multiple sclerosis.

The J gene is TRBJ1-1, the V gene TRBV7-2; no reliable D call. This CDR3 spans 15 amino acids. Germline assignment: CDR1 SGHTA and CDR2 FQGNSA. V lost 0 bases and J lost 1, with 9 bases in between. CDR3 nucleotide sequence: TGTGCCAGCAGCTTAGCCCGGGGTCCGAACACTGAAGCTTTCTTT. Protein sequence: CASSLARGPNTEAFF.

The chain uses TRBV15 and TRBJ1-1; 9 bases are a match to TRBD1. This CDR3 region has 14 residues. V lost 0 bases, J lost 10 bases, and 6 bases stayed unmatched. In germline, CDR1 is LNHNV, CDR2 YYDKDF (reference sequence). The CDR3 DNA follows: TGTGCCACCAGCAGAGATAGACAGGGGGAGGGAGCTTTCTTT. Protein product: CATSRDRQGEGAFF.

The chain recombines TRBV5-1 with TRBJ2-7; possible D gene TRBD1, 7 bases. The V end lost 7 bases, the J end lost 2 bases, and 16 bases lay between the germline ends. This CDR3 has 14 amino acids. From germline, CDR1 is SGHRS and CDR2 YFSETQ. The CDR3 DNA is TGCGCCAGCCGGAGGGCAGGGGGAACCTACGAGCAGTACTTC. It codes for CASRRAGGTYEQYF.

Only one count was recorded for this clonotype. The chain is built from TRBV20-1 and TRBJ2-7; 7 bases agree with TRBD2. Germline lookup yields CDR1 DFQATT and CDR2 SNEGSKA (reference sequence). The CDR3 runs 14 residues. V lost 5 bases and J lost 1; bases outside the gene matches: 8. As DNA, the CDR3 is TGCAGTGCTTTGCTAGCGGAGAAATCCTACGAGCAGTACTTC. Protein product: CSALLAEKSYEQYF.

CDR3 in amino acids: CASSSGQGRETQYF. In DNA, the CDR3 is TGTGCCAGCAGCTCGGGACAGGGGCGAGAGACCCAGTACTTC. The rearrangement links TRBV7-9 to TRBJ2-5, with 10 bases aligning to TRBD1. The CDR3 sequence is 14 residues long. Germline V lookup: CDR1 SEHNR, CDR2 FQNEAQ (reference sequence). With 4 bases clipped from V and 4 bases from J, the junction kept 3 bases outside the gene matches.

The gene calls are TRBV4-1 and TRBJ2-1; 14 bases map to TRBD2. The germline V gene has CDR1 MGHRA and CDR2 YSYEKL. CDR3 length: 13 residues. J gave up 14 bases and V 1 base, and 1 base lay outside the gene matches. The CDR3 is CASSQAGLAGEFF. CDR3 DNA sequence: TGCGCCAGCAGCCAAGCGGGACTAGCGGGGGAGTTCTTC.

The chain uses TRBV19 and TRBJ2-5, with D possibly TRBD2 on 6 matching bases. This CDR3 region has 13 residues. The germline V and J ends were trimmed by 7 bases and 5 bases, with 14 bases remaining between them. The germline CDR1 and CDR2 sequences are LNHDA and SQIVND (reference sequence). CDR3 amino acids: CASTEGVGETQYF. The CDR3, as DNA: TGTGCCAGTACGGAGGGCGTGGGGGAGACCCAGTACTTC. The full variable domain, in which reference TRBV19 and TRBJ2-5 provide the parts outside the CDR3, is DGGITQSPKYLFRKEGQNVTLSCEQNLNHDAMYWYRQDPGQGLRLIYYSQIVNDFQKGDIAEGYSVSREKKESFPLTVTSAQKNPTAFYLCASTEGVGETQYFGPGTRLLVL.

The CDR3: CASSLERSSYNEQFF. The DNA of the CDR3 is TGTGCCAGCAGTTTGGAGCGGAGCTCCTACAATGAGCAGTTCTTC. The chain employs TRBV27 and TRBJ2-1, with D tentatively TRBD2 (5 bases). Trimming shortened V by 3 bases and J by 0 bases, and 9 bases separated the two germline ends. The CDR3 runs 15 residues. Germline V gene lookup returns CDR1 MNHEY and CDR2 SMNVEV (reference sequence).

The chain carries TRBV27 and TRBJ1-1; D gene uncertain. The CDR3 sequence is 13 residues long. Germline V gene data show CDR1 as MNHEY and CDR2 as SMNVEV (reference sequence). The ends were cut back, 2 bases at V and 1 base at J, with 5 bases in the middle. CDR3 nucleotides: TGTGCCAGCAGTTTAACCCCGAACACTGAAGCTTTCTTT. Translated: CASSLTPNTEAFF.